Each of the 5 T cell receptor beta chains below was sequenced from the same sample in a study of blood T cell repertoires in COVID-19. Repertoires were generated with immunoSEQ multiplex PCR, while TCRdb's copy carries only in-frame clones and drops some. The data show about 440,000 clones, with around 88% seen just once and approximately 4.3% held by the top ten. The source material was peripheral blood. These receptors were taken from a woman in her 30s with acute or convalescent COVID-19.

The genes are TRBV15 and TRBJ1-4, with TRBD1 as a possible D gene (5 bases). Germline V gives CDR1 LNHNV, CDR2 YYDKDF (reference sequence). The CDR3 contains 16 residues. The V gene lost 1 base and the J gene lost 8 bases, with 17 bases spanning the gap. CDR3 nucleotides: TGTGCCACCAGCAGAGCAGGGAGTAGCGGCGGAGAAAAACTGTTTTTT. It translates to CATSRAGSSGGEKLFF. The variable domain in full, with the rest retrieved from reference TRBV15 and TRBJ1-4, is DAMVIQNPRYQVTQFGKPVTLSCSQTLNHNVMYWYQQKSSQAPKLLFHYYDKDFNNEADTPDNFQSRRPNTSFCFLDIRSPGLGDTAMYLCATSRAGSSGGEKLFFGSGTQLSVL.

The genes are TRBV27 and TRBJ1-4; the D is unclear. This CDR3 spans 13 amino acids. The V and J ends lost 5 bases and 6 bases respectively, with 10 bases between them. The V gene's germline CDR1 is MNHEY and CDR2 SMNVEV (reference sequence). CDR3 sequence (DNA): TGTGCCAGCAGTGTCCTACAGCATGAAAAACTGTTTTTT. Translated, it gives CASSVLQHEKLFF.

The chain carries TRBV9 and TRBJ1-6; D possibly corresponds to TRBD1 (6 bases). Per the germline V gene, CDR1 is SGDLS and CDR2 is YYNGEE. The length of the CDR3 is 17 residues. V was trimmed by 0 bases and J by 7 bases, leaving 17 bases between them. CDR3 protein: CASSVGPAGAQNSPLHF. The CDR3 DNA follows: TGTGCCAGCAGCGTAGGGCCAGCAGGGGCGCAGAATTCACCCCTCCACTTT.

The chain has TRBV7-9 and TRBJ2-5; D is unclear. The CDR3 sequence is 12 residues long. Trimming left V 4 bases short and J 2 bases short, with 5 bases between. Per germline, CDR1 SEHNR and CDR2 FQNEAQ (reference sequence). CDR3 sequence (DNA): TGTGCCAGCAGCTGGGCGCAAGAGACCCAGTACTTC. Translating it yields CASSWAQETQYF.

The CDR3 region is CASSLGGGRMDGYTF. Written as DNA, the CDR3 is TGTGCCAGCAGCTTAGGAGGGGGCAGGATGGATGGCTACACCTTC. The chain joins TRBV7-3 to TRBJ1-2; 7 bases match TRBD1. Germline CDR1 is SGHTA and CDR2 is FQGTGA. The junction had 9 bases not matched to a gene; V was cut back by 2 bases and J by 6 bases. The CDR3 spans 15 residues.